Presented here are 15 T cell receptor beta chains from one specimen sequenced in a study of response to subunit inactivated influenza vaccine. In TCRdb, the RT-PCR reads were re-called with MiXCR into one record per CDR3 protein. The data show more than 400,000 distinct CDR3 sequences, with approximately 7.8% seen just once and about 12% held by the top ten. The specimen comprised PBMCs from blood, sampled 23 months after vaccination. The receptors derive from a man between 50 and 69 years old who received an inactivated influenza vaccine.

This chain uses TRBV18 with TRBJ1-5; TRBD1 aligns across 7 bases. Germline CDR1 KGHSH, CDR2 LQKENI. V trimming: 5 bases; J trimming: 4 bases; junction bases outside the gene matches: 8. This CDR3 has 15 residues. CDR3 protein: CASSWEGAINQPQHF. The CDR3 DNA follows: TGTGCCAGCTCATGGGAGGGGGCGATTAATCAGCCCCAGCATTTT.

This rearrangement joins TRBV3-1 to TRBJ1-4; perhaps TRBD1 as D (6 bases). The CDR3 runs to 14 residues. Trimming removed 4 bases from V and 8 bases from J, with 14 bases in between. Germline loops: CDR1 LGHDT, CDR2 YNNKEL (reference sequence). CDR3 DNA sequence: TGTGCCAGCAGCCCACGCGGGGGGCAGGAAAAACTGTTTTTT. It specifies CASSPRGGQEKLFF.

The chain uses TRBV20-1 and TRBJ2-2; 9 positions match TRBD2. J lost 3 bases, V lost 3 bases, and 8 bases had no gene match. In germline, CDR1 is DFQATT, CDR2 SNEGSKA (reference sequence). The CDR3 has 16 amino acids. This CDR3 reads CSARRAGGIDTGELFF. The CDR3 region has the DNA TGCAGTGCTAGGAGAGCGGGAGGAATCGACACCGGGGAGCTGTTTTTT.

A word on this clonotype: A much larger clone lies a single base off, so this may be a read error. J is TRBJ2-1 and V is TRBV25-1; no clear D gene. From germline, CDR1 is MGHDK and CDR2 SYGVNS. The V end lost 5 bases, the J end lost 6 bases, and 5 bases lay between the germline ends. CDR3 size: 11 residues. CDR3 nucleotides: TGTGCCAGCAGTATATTCAATGAGCAGTTCTTC. This encodes CASSIFNEQFF.

This sequence joins TRBV6-2 or TRBV6-3 and TRBJ2-1; no reliable D call. Germline V gene sequence: CDR1 MNHEY, CDR2 SVGEGT. Between the trimmed V and J ends, which lost 5 bases and 7 bases, there was a span of 6 bases. The CDR3 length is 11 residues. CDR3 residues: CASSRLNEQFF. The CDR3 DNA reads TGTGCCAGCAGTCGCTTAAATGAGCAGTTCTTC.

This clonotype was detected only a few times. The chain employs TRBV10-3 and TRBJ2-7, with a weak D call TRBD1 (5 bases). V shed 4 bases and J shed 0 bases, with 10 bases lying between them. Germline-derived CDR1 and CDR2 are ENHRY and SYGVKD. The CDR3 totals 14 residues. The CDR3 DNA is TGTGCCATCAGTGGGGGCGAAAACTCCTACGAGCAGTACTTC. It is translated as CAISGGENSYEQYF.

This clonotype has a count of ten or more. The chain has TRBV29-1 and TRBJ2-7, with a possible D match to TRBD2 (6 bases). The V gene lost 1 base and the J gene lost 2 bases, with 15 bases spanning the gap. The germline V gene encodes CDR1 SQVTM and CDR2 ANQGSEA. The CDR3 is made up of 15 amino acids. The CDR3 region is CSVEVRRDHPYEQYF. The CDR3 DNA reads TGCAGCGTTGAAGTTAGGAGGGACCATCCCTACGAGCAGTACTTC.

This clonotype was counted ten times or more. This sequence joins TRBV5-1 and TRBJ1-2, with 8 bases that match TRBD1. The CDR3 runs to 14 residues. Germline V gene data show CDR1 as SGHRS and CDR2 as YFSETQ. V shed 3 bases and J 3 bases; nucleotides not matched to a gene: 4. CDR3 sequence (DNA): TGCGCCAGCAGCTCGACAGGGGCGTACTATGGCTACACCTTC. It specifies CASSSTGAYYGYTF.

This clonotype appeared many times. This chain links TRBV10-3 with TRBJ2-1; D may be TRBD2 (6 bases). The CDR3 sequence is 16 residues long. Germline CDR1 is ENHRY and CDR2 is SYGVKD. V gave up 0 bases and J gave up 5 bases, with 14 bases separating them. Written as DNA, the CDR3 is TGTGCCATCAGTGAGTCGAGGTACGGGGGTGACAATGAGCAGTTCTTC. Protein: CAISESRYGGDNEQFF.

The chain has TRBV6-5 and TRBJ2-7; D gene ambiguous. CDR1 and CDR2 (germline): MNHEY, SVGAGI. V was clipped by 4 bases and J by 3 bases, with 10 bases between them. The CDR3 consists of 13 residues. The CDR3 reads CASSSRADYEQYF. DNA for the CDR3: TGTGCCAGCAGTTCCCGGGCCGACTACGAGCAGTACTTC.

The genes are TRBV7-2 and TRBJ2-7; no definite D call. CDR3 length: 13 amino acids. V shed 6 bases and J shed 6 bases, with 15 bases lying between them. Germline CDR1 reads SGHTA; CDR2 reads FQGNSA. CDR3 sequence: CASRPTSGAEQYF. For the CDR3, the DNA is TGTGCCAGCAGACCCACCTCAGGTGCCGAGCAGTACTTC.

The rearrangement joins TRBV18 to TRBJ2-1, with D uncertain. The CDR3 is 14 residues long. Per the germline V gene, CDR1 is KGHSH and CDR2 is LQKENI. The ends were cut back, 0 bases at V and 8 bases at J, with 11 bases in the middle. The CDR3 sequence is CASSPPRSLDEQFF. CDR3 nucleotides: TGTGCCAGCTCACCACCGCGGAGCCTCGATGAGCAGTTCTTC.

The genes are TRBV28 and TRBJ2-2; 9 bases fit TRBD2. Losses at the gene ends were 10 bases for V and 1 base for J; bases not matched to a gene: 10. CDR3 size: 16 residues. CDR1 is MDHEN, CDR2 SYDVKM, per germline. This CDR3 reads CAIRPWTSVNTGELFF. Written as DNA, the CDR3 is TGTGCCATCCGACCCTGGACTAGCGTGAACACCGGGGAGCTGTTTTTT. Full variable domain (remainder filled in from reference TRBV28 and TRBJ2-2): DVKVTQSSRYLVKRTGEKVFLECVQDMDHENMFWYRQDPGLGLRLIYFSYDVKMKEKGDIPEGYSVSREKKERFSLILESASTNQTSMYLCAIRPWTSVNTGELFFGEGSRLTVL.

Ten or more counts support this clonotype. This rearrangement joins TRBV10-3 to TRBJ2-2; D remains unclear. This CDR3 is 11 amino acids long. V was clipped by 6 bases and J by 4 bases, with 3 bases between them. CDR1 is ENHRY and CDR2 is SYGVKD in the germline V gene. The DNA for the CDR3 is TGTGCCATCAGCAGCACCGGGGAGCTGTTTTTT. The encoded protein is CAISSTGELFF.

DNA of the CDR3: TGTGCCAGCAGCCAAGATACGGGGGCTACCATATATTTT. Its protein is CASSQDTGATIYF. J is TRBJ1-3 and V is TRBV3-1; TRBD1 might be the D (6 bases). V was trimmed by 0 bases and J by 10 bases, leaving 10 bases between them. CDR1 and CDR2 from the germline V gene are LGHDT and YNNKEL (reference sequence). There are 13 residues in the CDR3.